This T cell receptor beta chain is drawn from a study of CD8+ T cells in alopecia areata. About the study: Treatment comprised oral tofacitinib, 5 to 10 mg twice daily, in treated patients. Tofacitinib was given for 6 to 18 months, then stopped for 6 months. Whole-study results and caveats: Higher clonality and more expanded CD8+ clones appeared in lesional than normal scalp.

This clone was picked up a small number of times. Its antigen remains unknown. Following extraction, RNA underwent reverse transcription to cDNA, which served as the sequencing template. Data came from immunoSEQ multiplex PCR; TCRdb stores just in-frame clones and leaves some out. The sample holds a few hundred thousand clones, around two fifths seen once. Treatment reported: oral pan-JAK inhibitor, 5-10 mg twice daily. Specimen: CD4+ T cells sorted from blood, collected around week 37, from a patient treated with tofacitinib. The receptor was derived from a human donor with alopecia areata.

CDR3 residues: CASSARLGGPYEQYF. DNA of the CDR3: TGTGCCAGCAGCGCCAGACTAGGCGGGCCCTACGAGCAGTACTTC. This chain links TRBV14 with TRBJ2-7; a possible D gene is TRBD2 (6 bases). Germline CDR1 reads SGHDN; CDR2 reads FVKESK. The CDR3 is made up of 15 amino acids. Trimming shortened V by 5 bases and J by 2 bases, and 16 bases separated the two germline ends.